A selection of T cell receptor beta chains follows, all from one sample in a study of human thymus T cells. Measured with immunoSEQ multiplex PCR; TCRdb has only the in-frame clones, and not every one. The table lists about 78,000 clones, just over 95% of them singletons. The sample was thymus tissue. The receptors shown here come from a boy under three years old with a congenital heart defect but otherwise immunologically healthy. Each CDR3 is given without its conserved first and last residue.

v_call	j_call	cdr3_aa
TRBV27	TRBJ2-7	ASSPITYINEQY
TRBV12-5	TRBJ1-2	ASGLPSPGGSNYGYT
TRBV7-2	TRBJ2-1	ASSLLLAGGTYNEQF
TRBV7-2	TRBJ2-3	ASSLGLTRSDTQY
TRBV7-2	TRBJ2-7	ASSFSISRGGRARYEQY
TRBV7-3	TRBJ2-5	ASRLGKKHRRRKRGETQY
TRBV2	TRBJ1-5	ASSVTIQSKYSNQPQH
TRBV28	TRBJ2-1	ASSFDRRAIAGSTSRDEQF
TRBV6-5	TRBJ2-5	ASSYSDRGGETQY
TRBV19	TRBJ1-6	ASSIDGGRNSPLH
TRBV28	TRBJ2-3	ASTRVRFGAGGPPDTQY
TRBV5-1	TRBJ2-5	ASSPRGDQETQY
TRBV19	TRBJ2-2	ASKGIQTRDGTGELF